The text below deals with one T cell receptor (beta chain). Its cognate antigen is unknown. This specimen belongs to a study of cytomegalovirus exposure and HLA in healthy donors. The study ran its PCR with 60 Vbeta and 13 Jbeta primers. Only in-frame clones appear in the TCRdb table, and some are missing; sequencing was by immunoSEQ multiplex PCR. The data show 85,000 to 100,000 clones, with around 89% seen just once and less than 2.5% held by the top ten. CDR1 and CDR2 from the germline V gene are SQVTM and ANQGSEA. V gave up 7 bases and J gave up 1 base; unmatched junction bases: 8. This CDR3 region has 14 residues. Study results and limitations: Accurate prediction of most subjects' HLA-A and HLA-B alleles from TCR beta sequences was reported. Most TCRs appeared rarely, but some public TCRs recurred in many donors. The classifier, whose performance was assessed in both the original and validation cohorts, reportedly diagnosed cytomegalovirus status with high specificity and sensitivity. Previously analyzed data showed that most TCR beta V segments were productive at a frequency of about 90% or about 30%.

This TCR was sampled from a man between 18 and 29 years old in good health and CMV-seronegative. The chain recombines TRBV29-1 with TRBJ2-3; the match to TRBD2 covers 7 bases. Sequenced material: PBMCs. The CDR3 is CSAAWGGGTDTQYF. DNA for the CDR3: TGCAGCGCTGCATGGGGGGGTGGCACAGATACGCAGTATTTT.